The entry below describes one T cell receptor beta chain. The antigen remains undetermined. TCRdb re-called the 5' RACE reads through MiXCR, storing one row per CDR3 protein. The profile shows 450,000 or so distinct CDR3 sequences, around 15% of them singletons. This entry comes from a study of identical twins. CDR1 and CDR2 from the germline V gene are SGHTA and FQGNSA. This CDR3 has 12 residues. Trimming left V 3 bases short and J 4 bases short, with 4 bases between. Findings and limits, study-wide: Alpha sequences that were out-of-frame and twin-shared showed an excess of low generation probability. Abundant beta clonotypes from cord blood had fewer insertions, unlike memory repertoires, which showed none.

In addition, the sample was reused for a study of yellow fever vaccine responses in identical twins.

Sequencing was carried out using CD4+ T cells sorted from blood. V gene TRBV7-2 combines with J gene TRBJ1-5, with D unclear. The receptor comes from a woman between 18 and 30 years old in good health. In DNA, the CDR3 is TGTGCCAGCAGCTTCCCTAATCAGCCCCAGCATTTT. Residues: CASSFPNQPQHF.